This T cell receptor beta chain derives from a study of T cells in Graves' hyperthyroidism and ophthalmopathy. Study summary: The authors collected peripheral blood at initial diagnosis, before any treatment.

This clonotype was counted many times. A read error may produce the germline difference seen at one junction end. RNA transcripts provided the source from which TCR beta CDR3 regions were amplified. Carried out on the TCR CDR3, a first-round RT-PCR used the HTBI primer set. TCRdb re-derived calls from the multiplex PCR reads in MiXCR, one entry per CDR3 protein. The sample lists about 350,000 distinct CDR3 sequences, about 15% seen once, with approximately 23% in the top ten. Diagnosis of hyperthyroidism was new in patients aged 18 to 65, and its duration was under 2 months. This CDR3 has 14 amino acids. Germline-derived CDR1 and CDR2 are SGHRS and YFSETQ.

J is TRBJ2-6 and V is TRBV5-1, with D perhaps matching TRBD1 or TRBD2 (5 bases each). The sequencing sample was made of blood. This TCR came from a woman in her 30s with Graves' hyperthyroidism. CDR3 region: CASSGGSGANVLTF. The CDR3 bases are TGTGCCAGCAGTGGGGGCTCTGGGGCCAACGTCCTGACTTTC.